The 2 T cell receptor beta chains below were found in one sample sequenced in a study of human T cells and chemical hapten exposure. Sample time point: pre-sensitization, week 0. Indicated treatment: therapeutic diphenylcyclopropenone sensitization with weekly scalp DPC. TCRdb ran MiXCR on the RACE reads and lists one entry per CDR3 protein. The sample yields around 380,000 distinct CDR3 sequences, approximately 5% seen once. This specimen consisted of whole blood, obtained in connection with sensitization to the hapten diphenylcyclopropenone (DPC). The receptors derive from a woman aged 18 to 35 with alopecia areata. Some clones in this sample may be carry-over from other donors' samples.

V usage is TRBV4-2 and J usage is TRBJ2-2; the match to TRBD1 covers 7 bases. The CDR3 contains 15 residues. Trimming removed 0 bases from V and 6 bases from J; junction bases left unmatched: 4. Germline V gene sequence: CDR1 LGHNA, CDR2 YNFKEQ. The CDR3 spells CASSQEGGRAGELFF. The CDR3 bases are TGTGCCAGCAGCCAAGAAGGGGGCAGAGCCGGGGAGCTGTTTTTT.

The rearrangement uses TRBV20-1 and TRBJ2-5; the match to TRBD2 covers 7 bases. This CDR3 contains 16 residues. Germline V CDR1 and CDR2: DFQATT, SNEGSKA (reference sequence). Trimming took 5 bases from V and 2 from J; bases not matched to a gene: 14. The CDR3, as DNA: TGCAGTGCTGGACTGAATAGCGGGCATACACAAGAGACCCAGTACTTC. Its translation: CSAGLNSGHTQETQYF.